This TCR beta chain was identified in a study of T cell repertoires and HLA-DP antigens. In this sample, this clone turned up once. Its antigen is currently unknown. The assay was immunoSEQ multiplex PCR, and TCRdb's table has in-frame clones only and misses some. Among 65,000 to 90,000 clones listed, around 80% were seen once. CDR3 length: 15 residues. V was trimmed by 8 bases and J by 3 bases, leaving 19 bases between them. CDR1 is ENHRY and CDR2 is SYGVKD in the germline V gene. Study results and caveats: Against one allele, clones undetected before culture averaged approximately 39%; against the other, 50% to 65%.

This sequence originates from a man in his sixties in good health and CMV-seronegative. Sequencing was carried out using CD4+ T cells from PBMCs. This sequence joins TRBV10-3 and TRBJ2-5, with D unresolved. CDR3 loop: CAISARWQMEETQYF. CDR3 DNA: TGTGCCATCTCGGCTCGGTGGCAGATGGAAGAGACCCAGTACTTC.